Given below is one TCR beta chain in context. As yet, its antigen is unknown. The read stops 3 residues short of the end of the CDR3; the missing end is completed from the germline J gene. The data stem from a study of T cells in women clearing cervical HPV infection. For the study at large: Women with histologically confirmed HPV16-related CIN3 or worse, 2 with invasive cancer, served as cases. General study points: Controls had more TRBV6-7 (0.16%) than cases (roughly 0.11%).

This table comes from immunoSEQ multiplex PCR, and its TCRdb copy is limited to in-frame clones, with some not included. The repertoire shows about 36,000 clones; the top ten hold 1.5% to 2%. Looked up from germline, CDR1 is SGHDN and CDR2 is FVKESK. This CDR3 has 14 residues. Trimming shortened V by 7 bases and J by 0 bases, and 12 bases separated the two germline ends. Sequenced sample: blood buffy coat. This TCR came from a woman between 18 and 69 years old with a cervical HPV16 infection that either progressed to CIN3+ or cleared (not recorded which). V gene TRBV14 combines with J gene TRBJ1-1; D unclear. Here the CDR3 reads CASNSAGMNTEAFF. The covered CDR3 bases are TGTGCCAGCAACTCCGCGGGGATGAACACTGAA.